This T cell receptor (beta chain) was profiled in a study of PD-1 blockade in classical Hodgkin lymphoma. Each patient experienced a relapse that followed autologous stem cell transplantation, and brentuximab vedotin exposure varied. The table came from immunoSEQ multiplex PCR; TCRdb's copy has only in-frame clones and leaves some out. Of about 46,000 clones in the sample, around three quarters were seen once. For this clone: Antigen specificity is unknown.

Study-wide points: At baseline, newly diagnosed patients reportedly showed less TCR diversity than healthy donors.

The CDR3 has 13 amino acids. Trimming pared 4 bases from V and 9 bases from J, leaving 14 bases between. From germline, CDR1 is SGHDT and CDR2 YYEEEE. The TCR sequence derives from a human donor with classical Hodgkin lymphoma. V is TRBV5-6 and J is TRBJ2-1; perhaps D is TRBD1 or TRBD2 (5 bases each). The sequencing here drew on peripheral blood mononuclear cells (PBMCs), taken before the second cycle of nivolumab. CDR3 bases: TGTGCCAGCAGCGGGGGATCGGGCAGTGAGCAGTTCTTC. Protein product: CASSGGSGSEQFF. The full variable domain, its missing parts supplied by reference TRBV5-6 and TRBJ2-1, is DAGVTQSPTHLIKTRGQQVTLRCSPKSGHDTVSWYQQALGQGPQFIFQYYEEEERQRGNFPDRFSGHQFPNYSSELNVNALLLGDSALYLCASSGGSGSEQFFGPGTRLTVL.